A few counts support the clone carrying this T cell receptor (beta chain). The target antigen is unknown. Measured with immunoSEQ multiplex PCR; TCRdb has only the in-frame clones, and not every one. The table shows about 100,000 clones, with 84% occurring only once. V was shortened by 6 bases and J by 0 bases, with 18 bases between the two germline ends. This CDR3 contains 18 residues. The V gene's germline CDR1 is SEHNR and CDR2 FQNEAQ (reference sequence). This sample is part of a study of OX40 agonist ivuxolimab in advanced cancers. Study as a whole: Every 2 weeks, patients got intravenous ivuxolimab at one of six dose levels (0.01-10 mg/kg). Partial responses were observed in three patients, of whom one had hepatocellular carcinoma and two had cutaneous melanoma. Study results and limitations: Fewer expanded clones were found on average in CD4+ than in CD8+ T cells.

This sequence joins TRBV7-9 and TRBJ2-6; D not certain. Sample: CD4+ or CD8+ T cells sorted from blood, taken in a trial of the OX40 agonist ivuxolimab. This clonotype was obtained from an adult with an advanced solid tumor such as melanoma, head and neck, liver or kidney cancer. The CDR3 DNA reads as TGTGCCAGCAGGCTTTCGGGCAGCGAACCCTCTGGGGCCAACGTCCTGACTTTC. Its translation is CASRLSGSEPSGANVLTF.